This TCR beta chain was observed in a study of read filtering for tumor transcriptome and immune sequencing. About the study: Patients were about 18 male and roughly 15 female, mean age 65.9 years, range about 45 to 85.

The ends lost 5 bases at V and 7 bases at J; junction bases unmatched: 5. The CDR3 is made up of 13 amino acids. Germline CDR1 and CDR2: MNHEY and SVGEGT. Molecular barcoded adaptors covering alpha/delta and beta/gamma chains were used on around 400 ng RNA. From the reads, TCRdb called clonotypes with MiXCR, one entry per CDR3 protein. Of roughly 35,000 distinct CDR3 sequences listed, about an eighth are singletons. This sequence was found in a donor aged 40 or older with multiple myeloma. This sequence joins TRBV6-2 or TRBV6-3 and TRBJ2-7; TRBD1 agrees at 10 bases. Specimen: a population of CD138-negative cells sorted from bone marrow. CDR3 amino acids: CASSEGQGREQYF. CDR3 DNA sequence: TGTGCCAGCAGTGAGGGACAGGGGAGGGAGCAGTACTTC.